A single T cell receptor (beta chain) is shown here with its context. Its specificity is not known. Investigators sorted each CD8+ T cell subset in triplicate, taking under 350,000 cells each time. A CD45RO-CCR7+CD27+CD95- profile was what naive CD8+ T cells displayed. This entry is derived from a study of CXCR3-negative and CXCR3-positive naive CD8 T cells. Regarding the study as a whole: Researchers reported similar TRBV-TRBJ usage in naive CXCR3-negative and CXCR3-positive cells, though memory differed. CXCR3-positive naive cells had more hydrophobic TRB CDR3s than CXCR3-negative naive cells.

Each TRB cDNA library was prepared by 5' RACE (with UMI labels). TCRdb reprocessed the 5' RACE reads and stores each CDR3 protein as one record, lacking DNA. The listing records under 70,000 distinct CDR3 sequences. Germline V gene lookup returns CDR1 SQVTM and CDR2 ANQGSEA. The CDR3 sequence is 15 residues long. Sequencing used naive CXCR3+ CD8+ T cells from blood. Subset given: CD45RO-CCR7+CD27+CD95- naive CD8+ T cells expressing CXCR3 (TNR3+). The rearrangement uses TRBV29-1 and TRBJ2-1; checking the TCRdb D call of TRBD1 is not possible without DNA. The receptor was derived from a human donor in good health. Some clones in this sample may be carry-over from other donors' samples. The CDR3 spells CSVHPGTGIRNEQFF.